This T cell receptor (beta chain) was profiled in a study of T cell responses to AZD1222 COVID-19 vaccine. Study-wide background: Pooled samples include second doses given at about 4 or 12 weeks. Findings and limits, study-wide: Per reports, nearly half of all spike-specific TCRs target regions that are unmutated in variants. Repertoires were obtained solely post-peak T cell response. Among those given AZD1222, only five or six were seropositive at baseline.

Concerning this clone: Its antigen is currently unknown.

This CDR3 comprises 14 residues. The V gene end was trimmed by 3 bases and the J gene end by 7 bases; junction bases not matched to a gene: 8. CDR1 and CDR2 (germline): SGHRS, YFSETQ. Some clones are missing from TCRdb's copy, which holds only in-frame ones; the method was immunoSEQ multiplex PCR. The sample has about 100,000 clones, 87% seen once. The genes are TRBV5-1 and TRBJ1-1; 8 bases are a match to TRBD1. The receptor was derived from an adult in good health. Sequenced material: peripheral blood, taken on day 0 of AZD1222 vaccination. CDR3 DNA sequence: TGCGCCAGCAGCTACCCAGGGGGCCGAAGTGAAGCTTTCTTT. This encodes CASSYPGGRSEAFF.